This T cell receptor (beta chain) was retrieved from a study of Graves' ophthalmopathy and Graves' hyperthyroidism (dated by TCRdb to about 2018). In terms of the full investigation: Peripheral blood was collected at initial diagnosis, before any treatment. In total, around 140 blood samples were TCR-sequenced: some 40 ophthalmopathy, over 70 hyperthyroidism and some 17 hyperthyroidism-to-ophthalmopathy patients. Once sampling was done, hyperthyroidism patients were given methimazole at a starting dose of 30 mg daily, while ophthalmopathy patients were given high-dose intravenous methylprednisolone. In more than five hyperthyroidism patients, T-cell repertoires of thyroid tissue and blood were compared. For independent validation, a separate cohort was made up of some 18 hyperthyroidism patients plus 17 patients who later progressed from hyperthyroidism to ophthalmopathy. The 95 to 100 discovery patients were randomly split 7:3 into training and test sets. To explore V-J signatures distinguishing ophthalmopathy from hyperthyroidism, a discovery set of 100 patients (roughly 45 ophthalmopathy, some 55 stable hyperthyroidism) was enrolled. To tell Graves' ophthalmopathy apart from Graves' hyperthyroidism, and to predict which patients would progress to ophthalmopathy, the study relied on TCR beta repertoire signatures.

This clonotype was counted many times. The antigen it binds to is not known. Base qualities are not provided; no much larger clone lies one nucleotide away. TCR beta CDR3 regions were amplified from RNA transcripts for repertoire sequencing. The first round of RT-PCR was done with HTBI primers and the Qiagen OneStep RT-PCR kit, and was followed by a second round of multiplex PCR, then size selection and purification. Libraries were sequenced on an Illumina HiSeq2000 using paired-end 100 bp reads. Per the source publication's procedure: SOAPnuke was used to process the reads, throwing out any read that had adapters, had uncalled bases, had a mean Phred below 15, or lacked an exact constant-primer or identifier match. COPE v1.2.5 was used to merge the high-quality paired reads. Each unique nucleotide sequence was defined as a clonotype, and clonotypes were aligned to IMGT TRB V, D and J references with MiTCR v1.1. The analysis was limited to V-J combinations with a frequency above 0.0001, which together covered roughly 99% of repertoires. For each V-J combination, a TCR clonal expansion and chaos score was defined as F50 clonal expansion divided by the chaos observed in the TCRdist matrix. Welch's t-statistics and random forest were used to narrow the features down to 13 V-J combinations, which were then fed into a naive Bayes classifier. The similarity between thyroid and blood repertoires was quantified using the Morisita-Horn index. In TCRdb, the public reads were trimmed at Q25 with fastp and aligned with MiXCR, with productive beta chains retained. Identical CDR3 protein sequences are pooled into one entry, listed with their most common genes and DNA. These V and J calls are TCRdb output, not the study's own analysis. This sample lists 220,000 or so distinct CDR3 sequences; around a fifth were detected once. Around two fifths of the sample belongs to the ten largest clones.

Trimming removed 2 bases from V and 0 bases from J; the gene matches leave 4 bases unexplained. From the cysteine through the phenylalanine, the CDR3 covers 17 amino acids. This entry keeps only the CDR3 DNA: 51 bases, framed from base 1. Taken from the germline V gene, the CDR1 and CDR2 loops are KGHDR and SFDVKD. What the authors observed across the whole study: In validation, the model predicted ophthalmopathy progression with about 71% sensitivity and approximately 72% specificity; more than ten predicted patients were CT-confirmed with GO in a median of 6.5 months. Sample size was not predetermined statistically, and investigators were not blinded to group allocation. Most expanded thyroid clonotypes with frequency above 0.001 were also detected in blood, suggesting blood repertoires may reflect the thyroid immune response. Ophthalmopathy was separated from stable hyperthyroidism by the 13-signature model with just under 90% sensitivity and 81% to 84% specificity in cross-validation and with 80%/75% in the test set.

Ophthalmopathy patients had moderately to severely active disease, Clinical Activity Score of at least 3, NOSPECS grade of at least 4, and disease duration under 3 months. Patients with other autoimmune diseases, uncontrolled infections, pregnancy or lactation were excluded. Clinical symptoms, serum thyroxine, TRAb, thyroid ultrasound and orbital computed tomography were used for diagnosis. Using Ficoll-Paque density gradient centrifugation, PBMCs were isolated from roughly 9.2 ml of fresh peripheral blood. Trizol reagent was used to extract the total RNA, and its quality was then checked on an Agilent 2100 Bioanalyzer.

The chain couples TRBV24-1 to TRBJ2-2; 8 central nucleotides agree with TRBD2. Sequencing was done on a sample of peripheral blood. This sequence originates from a woman in her fifties or sixties with Graves' ophthalmopathy. Donor details come from another sample of the same person, matched by shared clones. The bases read TGTGCCACCAGTGATTCGCCGGGACTAGCGAACACCGGGGAGCTGTTTTTT. This translates into CATSDSPGLANTGELFF.